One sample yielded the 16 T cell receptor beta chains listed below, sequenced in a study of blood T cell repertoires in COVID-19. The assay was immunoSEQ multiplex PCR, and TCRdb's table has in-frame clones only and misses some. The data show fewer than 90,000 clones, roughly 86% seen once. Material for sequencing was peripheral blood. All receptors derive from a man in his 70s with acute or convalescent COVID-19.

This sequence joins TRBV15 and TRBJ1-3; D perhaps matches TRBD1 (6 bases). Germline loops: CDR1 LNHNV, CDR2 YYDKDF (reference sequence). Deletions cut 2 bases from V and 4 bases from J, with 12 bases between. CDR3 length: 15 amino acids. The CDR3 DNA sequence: TGTGCCACCAGCAGAACCGTGGGGGCGGGAAACACCATATATTTT. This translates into CATSRTVGAGNTIYF.

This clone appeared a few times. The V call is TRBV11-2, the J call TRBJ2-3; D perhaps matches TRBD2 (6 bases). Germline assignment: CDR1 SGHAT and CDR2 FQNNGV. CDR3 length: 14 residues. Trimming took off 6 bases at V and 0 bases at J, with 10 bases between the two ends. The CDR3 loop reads CASRGTYSTDTQYF. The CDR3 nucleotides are TGTGCCAGCAGAGGGACTTACAGCACAGATACGCAGTATTTT.

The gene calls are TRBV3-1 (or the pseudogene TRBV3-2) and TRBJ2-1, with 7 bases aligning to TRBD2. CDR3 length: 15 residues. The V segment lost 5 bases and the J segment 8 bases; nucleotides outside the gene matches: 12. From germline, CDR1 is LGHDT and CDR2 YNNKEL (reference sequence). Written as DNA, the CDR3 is TGTGCCAGCAGCACGATATGGGGGGGGGTTTATGAGCAGTTCTTC. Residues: CASSTIWGGVYEQFF.

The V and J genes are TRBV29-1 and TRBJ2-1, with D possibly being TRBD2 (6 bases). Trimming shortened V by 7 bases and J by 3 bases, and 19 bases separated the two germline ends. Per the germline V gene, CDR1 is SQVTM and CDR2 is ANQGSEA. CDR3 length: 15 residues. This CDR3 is CSAPRGGGVYNEQFF. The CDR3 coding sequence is TGCAGCGCTCCAAGGGGAGGTGGAGTCTACAATGAGCAGTTCTTC.

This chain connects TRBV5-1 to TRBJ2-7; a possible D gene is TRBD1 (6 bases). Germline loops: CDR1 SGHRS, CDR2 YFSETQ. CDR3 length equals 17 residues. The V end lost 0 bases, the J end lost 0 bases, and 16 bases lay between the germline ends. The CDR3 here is CASSLGARTDISYEQYF. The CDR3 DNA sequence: TGCGCCAGCAGCTTGGGCGCACGGACAGACATCTCCTACGAGCAGTACTTC.

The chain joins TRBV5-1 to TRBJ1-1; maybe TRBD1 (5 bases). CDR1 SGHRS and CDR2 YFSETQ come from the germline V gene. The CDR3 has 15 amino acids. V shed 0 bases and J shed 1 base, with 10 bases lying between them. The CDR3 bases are TGCGCCAGCAGCTTGGCGTCCACAGGGAACACTGAAGCTTTCTTT. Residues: CASSLASTGNTEAFF.

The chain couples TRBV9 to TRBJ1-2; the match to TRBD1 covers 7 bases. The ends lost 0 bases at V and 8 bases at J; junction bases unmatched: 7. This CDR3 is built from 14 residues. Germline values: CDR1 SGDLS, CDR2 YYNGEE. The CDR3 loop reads CASSVGTGDLGYTF. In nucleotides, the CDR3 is TGTGCCAGCAGCGTAGGAACAGGGGACTTGGGCTACACCTTC.

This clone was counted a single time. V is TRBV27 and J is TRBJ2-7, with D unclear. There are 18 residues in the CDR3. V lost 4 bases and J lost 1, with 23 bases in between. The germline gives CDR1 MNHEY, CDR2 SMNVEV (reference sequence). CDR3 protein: CASSYNQPPGPTSYEQYF. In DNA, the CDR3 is TGTGCCAGCAGTTACAACCAGCCCCCGGGTCCGACTTCCTACGAGCAGTACTTC.

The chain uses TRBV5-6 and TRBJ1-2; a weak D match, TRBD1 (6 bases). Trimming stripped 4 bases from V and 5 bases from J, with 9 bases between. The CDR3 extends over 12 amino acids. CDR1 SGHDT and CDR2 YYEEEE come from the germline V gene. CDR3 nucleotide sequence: TGTGCCAGCAGCAATCAGGGGTATGGCTACACCTTC. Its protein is CASSNQGYGYTF.

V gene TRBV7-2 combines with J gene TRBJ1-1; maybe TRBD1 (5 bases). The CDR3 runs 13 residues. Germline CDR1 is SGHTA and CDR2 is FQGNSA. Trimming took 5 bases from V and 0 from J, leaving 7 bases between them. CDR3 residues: CASSPRVNTEAFF. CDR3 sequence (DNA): TGTGCCAGCAGCCCCAGGGTGAACACTGAAGCTTTCTTT.

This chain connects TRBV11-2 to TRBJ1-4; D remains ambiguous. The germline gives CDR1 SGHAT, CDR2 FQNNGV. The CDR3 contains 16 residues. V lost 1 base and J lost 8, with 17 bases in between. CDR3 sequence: CASSLAPSGLREKLFF. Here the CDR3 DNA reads TGTGCCAGCAGCTTAGCCCCCTCGGGGTTACGAGAAAAACTGTTTTTT.

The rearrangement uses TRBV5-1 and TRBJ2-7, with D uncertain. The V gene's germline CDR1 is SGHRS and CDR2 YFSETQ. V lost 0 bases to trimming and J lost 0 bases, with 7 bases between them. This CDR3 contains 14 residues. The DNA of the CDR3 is TGCGCCAGCAGCTTGGACCTGAGCTCCTACGAGCAGTACTTC. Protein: CASSLDLSSYEQYF.

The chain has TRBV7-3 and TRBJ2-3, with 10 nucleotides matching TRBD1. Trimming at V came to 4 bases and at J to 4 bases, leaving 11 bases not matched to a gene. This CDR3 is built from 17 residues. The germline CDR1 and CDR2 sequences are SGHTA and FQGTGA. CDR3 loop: CASSSPKGDRGSDTQYF. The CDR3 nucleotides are TGTGCCAGCAGCTCCCCTAAGGGGGACAGGGGATCAGATACGCAGTATTTT.

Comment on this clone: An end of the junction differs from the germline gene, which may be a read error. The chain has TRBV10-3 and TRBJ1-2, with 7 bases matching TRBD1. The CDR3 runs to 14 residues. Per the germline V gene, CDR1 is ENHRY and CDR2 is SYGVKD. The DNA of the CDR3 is TGTGCCATCAGCCCCATAGGGCCAGGGGGATTTGTGAGATTC. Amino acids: CAISPIGPGGFVRF.

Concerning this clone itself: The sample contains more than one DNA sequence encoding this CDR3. The CDR3 sequence: CASSLGGEQPQHF. Written as DNA, the CDR3 is TGTGCCAGCAGCTTGGGGGGAGAACAGCCCCAGCATTTT. V is TRBV5-4 and J is TRBJ1-5; D unresolved. With 0 bases removed from V and 7 bases from J, the gap between germline ends came to 8 bases. Germline-derived CDR1 and CDR2 are SGHNT and YYREEE (reference sequence). The CDR3 loop spans 13 amino acids. The full variable domain, completed using reference TRBV5-4 and TRBJ1-5, is ETGVTQSPTHLIKTRGQQVTLRCSSQSGHNTVSWYQQALGQGPQFIFQYYREEENGRGNFPPRFSGLQFPNYSSELNVNALELDDSALYLCASSLGGEQPQHFGDGTRLSIL.

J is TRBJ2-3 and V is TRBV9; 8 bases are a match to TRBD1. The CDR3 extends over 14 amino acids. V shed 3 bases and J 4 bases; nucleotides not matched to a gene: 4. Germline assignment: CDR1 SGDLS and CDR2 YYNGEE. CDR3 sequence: CASSGRGQADTQYF. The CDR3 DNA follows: TGTGCCAGCAGCGGCAGGGGGCAGGCAGATACGCAGTATTTT.